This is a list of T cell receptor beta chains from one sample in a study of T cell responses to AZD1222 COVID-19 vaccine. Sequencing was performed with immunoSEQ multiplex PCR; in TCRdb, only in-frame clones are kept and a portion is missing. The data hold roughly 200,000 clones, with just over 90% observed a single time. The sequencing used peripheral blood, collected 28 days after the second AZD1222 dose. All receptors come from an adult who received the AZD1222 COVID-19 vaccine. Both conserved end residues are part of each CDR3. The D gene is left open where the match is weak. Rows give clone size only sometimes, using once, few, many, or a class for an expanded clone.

TGTGCCAGCAGCCAGGACAGGGATAATTCACCCCTCCACTTT CASSQDRDNSPLHF TRBD1 TRBV4-2 NA TRBJ1-6
TGTGCCAGCAGTTCCAGGGGACGATACGAGCAGTACTTC CASSSRGRYEQYF NA TRBV12-3/TRBV12-4 NA TRBJ2-7
TGTGCCAGCAGAAAACAGGGAGGAAAACTGTTTTTT CASRKQGGKLFF NA TRBV25-1 NA TRBJ1-4
TGTGCCAGCAGCGTCCCAACTTCGGGGGCCGTGGACACTGAAGCTTTCTTT CASSVPTSGAVDTEAFF NA TRBV9 NA TRBJ1-1
TGTGCCAGCAGTTACTCGAGAGCCGGGACCGGGGAGCTGTTTTTT CASSYSRAGTGELFF NA TRBV6-2/TRBV6-3 NA TRBJ2-2
TGTGCCAGCAGTTTCCGACTAGCGGGAAGCGAGACCCAGTACTTC CASSFRLAGSETQYF TRBD2 TRBV2 NA TRBJ2-5
TGTGCCAGCAGCTTGGATGGGGGCGGGGGGCAGCCCCAGCATTTT CASSLDGGGGQPQHF NA TRBV5-4 NA TRBJ1-5
TGTGCCAGTAGTATGTATGGGACAGGGGGCACAGATACGCAGTATTTT CASSMYGTGGTDTQYF TRBD1 TRBV19 NA TRBJ2-3
TGTGCCACCAGCAGAGATAGGGCGGCCCGAACGGCTGAAGCTTTCTTT CATSRDRAARTAEAFF NA TRBV15 few TRBJ1-1
TGTGCCAGCAGTTACCAGGGGGCGCTGAGCTACACCTTC CASSYQGALSYTF TRBD1 TRBV6-5 NA TRBJ1-2
TGTGCCAGCAGCCCTAGGCACGGGGGCGGTGGGGCCAACGTCCTGACTTTC CASSPRHGGGGANVLTF NA TRBV7-9 NA TRBJ2-6
TGTGCCAGCAGCTTTCGGACCAGCTATGGCTACACCTTC CASSFRTSYGYTF NA TRBV7-2 NA TRBJ1-2
TGTGCCAGCAACCGACTAGCGGGAGCTTCAGAGACCCAGTACTTC CASNRLAGASETQYF TRBD2 TRBV2 NA TRBJ2-5
TGTGCCAGCAGCTACGAACCGGGACTGAGGAATGAAAAACTGTTTTTT CASSYEPGLRNEKLFF NA TRBV7-8 few TRBJ1-4
TGTGCCAGCAGAGTCTCCGGGACCACAACCGGGGAGCTGTTTTTT CASRVSGTTTGELFF NA TRBV7-3 NA TRBJ2-2
TGTGCCAGCAGCTTGGGCGGGGTGCGGGCAGATACGCAGTATTTT CASSLGGVRADTQYF NA TRBV13 NA TRBJ2-3
TGTGCCAGCAGCGTACTACAGAACACTGAAGCTTTCTTT CASSVLQNTEAFF NA TRBV9 NA TRBJ1-1
TGTGCCAGCAGTCGGATCCGAGTTTGGGATGGCTACACCTTC CASSRIRVWDGYTF NA TRBV6-2/TRBV6-3 once TRBJ1-2
TGTGCCAGCAGTTTGAACGGGGGGTTGCTCACCGGGGAGCTGTTTTTT CASSLNGGLLTGELFF TRBD2 TRBV27 NA TRBJ2-2
TGCAGTGCTAGTATATCGACCTACGAGCAGTACTTC CSASISTYEQYF NA TRBV20-1 NA TRBJ2-7
TGTGCCATCGAACATGACGACAGGGCGGAAGCTAACTATGGCTACACCTTC CAIEHDDRAEANYGYTF TRBD1 TRBV10-3 few TRBJ1-2
TGTGCCAGCAGTTTATGGGCAGGGAATTCCGGCTATGGCTACACCTTC CASSLWAGNSGYGYTF NA TRBV27 NA TRBJ1-2
TGTGCCAGCAGTATGGGACAGGGGGCAACAGATACGCAGTATTTT CASSMGQGATDTQYF TRBD1 TRBV6-4 NA TRBJ2-3
TGTGCCAGTAGCAGGTGGGATAGCAATCAGCCCCAGCATTTT CASSRWDSNQPQHF NA TRBV19 few TRBJ1-5
TGTGCCAGCAGCTTAGGAGGACTAGCGGGAGGAACAGATACGCAGTATTTT CASSLGGLAGGTDTQYF TRBD2 TRBV7-2 NA TRBJ2-3
TGTGCCAGCAGCCAAGTCACAGGCGGAAACACCATATATTTT CASSQVTGGNTIYF NA TRBV14 NA TRBJ1-3
TGTGCCAGCAGTTTATCCGGTGGGAGGGTTCCCTACGAGCAGTACTTC CASSLSGGRVPYEQYF TRBD2 TRBV27 NA TRBJ2-7
TGTGCCAGCTCACCAGGGCAGTCTCGAGGGGCTTTCTTT CASSPGQSRGAFF NA TRBV18 NA TRBJ1-1
TGTGCCAGTAGTACCTTCCGCGCCGGGGCACAATCTGGGGCCAACGTCCTGACTTTC CASSTFRAGAQSGANVLTF NA TRBV19 NA TRBJ2-6
TGTGCCAGCAGTTATAGGACTGAAGCTTTCTTT CASSYRTEAFF NA TRBV6-5 NA TRBJ1-1
TGTGCCACCAGTGATGCCCTAGCGGACTCCTACAATGAGCAGTTCTTC CATSDALADSYNEQFF TRBD2 TRBV24-1 NA TRBJ2-1
TGTGCCTGGAGTTGGACAGGGTTCGAGCAGTACTTC CAWSWTGFEQYF TRBD1 TRBV30 NA TRBJ2-7
TGTGCCAGCAGCGCGGCCCCCCAGGGAAGGTACACCTTC CASSAAPQGRYTF NA TRBV5-5 NA TRBJ1-2
TGTGCCAGCAGCTCCCCGACTAGCGTTACCTACGAGCAGTACTTC CASSSPTSVTYEQYF TRBD2 TRBV5-4 few TRBJ2-7
TGTGCCTGGAGTGGGCCCGGGGTATCTGGGGCCAACGTCCTGACTTTC CAWSGPGVSGANVLTF NA TRBV30 NA TRBJ2-6
TGTGCCAGCAGCTCGGCGGCCTGGACAGGACCTAGTGGCTACACCTTC CASSSAAWTGPSGYTF TRBD1 TRBV7-3 NA TRBJ1-2
TGCAGCGTTGTGGAGTGGGAAACTGAAGCTTTCTTT CSVVEWETEAFF NA TRBV29-1 NA TRBJ1-1